A single sample is the source of the 17 T cell receptor beta chains below, sequenced in a study of CD8 T cells in ankylosing spondylitis. One entry per CDR3 protein results from TCRdb running MiXCR on the 5' RACE reads. The data hold 30,000 to 45,000 distinct CDR3 sequences, with about 11% observed a single time. Sequencing was performed on synovial fluid, either unsorted or a sorted T cell fraction (not recorded which). These receptors originate from a male donor with ankylosing spondylitis.

This clonotype was counted ten times or more. The chain uses TRBV20-1 and TRBJ2-1; 7 nucleotides line up with TRBD2. The CDR3 has 14 residues. Trimming took 5 bases from V and 4 from J; bases not matched to a gene: 8. The V gene's germline CDR1 is DFQATT and CDR2 SNEGSKA (reference sequence). The CDR3 protein is CSAPQGGDYNEQFF. CDR3 DNA: TGCAGTGCTCCGCAGGGAGGGGATTACAATGAGCAGTTCTTC.

The chain carries TRBV7-2 and TRBJ2-1, with 8 bases identical to TRBD2. J was trimmed by 7 bases and V by 5 bases; bases with no gene match: 7. This CDR3 has 14 amino acids. In germline, CDR1 is SGHTA, CDR2 FQGNSA. The CDR3 coding sequence is TGTGCCAGCAGCGGGCGGGAGGTCTCGAATGAGCAGTTCTTC. Translating gives CASSGREVSNEQFF.

This clonotype has ten or more counts. The chain uses TRBV2 and TRBJ2-7; D may be TRBD1 (8 bases). The CDR3 runs 19 residues. V was trimmed by 6 bases and J by 0 bases, leaving 27 bases between them. Germline values: CDR1 SNHLY, CDR2 FYNNEI. The CDR3 bases are TGTGCCAGCAGCGCGGGACAGGCCAAGACTAGCCGGAGCTCCTACGAGCAGTACTTC. It specifies CASSAGQAKTSRSSYEQYF. Combining the CDR3 with reference TRBV2 and TRBJ2-7 gives the whole variable domain EPEVTQTPSHQVTQMGQEVILRCVPISNHLYFYWYRQILGQKVEFLVSFYNNEISEKSEIFDDQFSVERPDGSNFTLKIRSTKLEDSAMYFCASSAGQAKTSRSSYEQYFGPGTRLTVT.

This rearrangement joins TRBV2 to TRBJ2-7; D ambiguous. The germline V and J ends were trimmed by 8 bases and 0 bases, with 14 bases remaining between them. Germline CDR1 reads SNHLY; CDR2 reads FYNNEI. This CDR3 contains 14 residues. CDR3 coding DNA: TGTGCCAGCTGGCTGGGATCAGGCTCCTACGAGCAGTACTTC. Encoded protein: CASWLGSGSYEQYF.

This clonotype has ten or more counts. In DNA form, the CDR3 reads TGTGCCAGCAGACAACCACGTGCTGAAGCTTTCTTT. The encoded protein is CASRQPRAEAFF. The chain joins TRBV12-3 or TRBV12-4 to TRBJ1-1; D gene uncertain. There are 12 residues in the CDR3. Trimming removed 6 bases from V and 6 bases from J, with 11 bases in between.

At least ten counts were recorded for this clonotype. The gene calls are TRBV9 and TRBJ2-1; unclear D gene. Germline V lookup: CDR1 SGDLS, CDR2 YYNGEE. V was clipped by 0 bases and J by 5 bases, with 9 bases between them. This CDR3 is 14 amino acids long. The CDR3 loop is CASSVDLGNNEQFF. CDR3 sequence (DNA): TGTGCCAGCAGCGTAGATCTAGGGAACAATGAGCAGTTCTTC.

This chain joins TRBV6-5 and TRBJ1-2, with 7 bases lining up with TRBD1. Germline lookup yields CDR1 MNHEY and CDR2 SVGAGI. CDR3 length: 17 amino acids. Unmatched junction bases numbered 17, after V lost 4 bases and J lost 6 bases. The CDR3 here is CASSSTGIVFRTHGYTF. For the CDR3, the DNA is TGTGCCAGCAGTTCGACAGGGATTGTTTTCCGTACCCATGGCTACACCTTC.

This clonotype was picked up many times. This chain uses TRBV28 with TRBJ2-1, with TRBD2 matching 16 bases. The ends lost 4 bases at V and 5 bases at J; junction bases unmatched: 14. CDR1 and CDR2 from the germline V gene are MDHEN and SYDVKM. The CDR3 is 20 residues long. DNA of the CDR3: TGTGCCAGCAGTTCCCTGGGACTAGCGGGAGGGCCTATGGGGGACAATGAGCAGTTCTTC. Translation: CASSSLGLAGGPMGDNEQFF.

This clonotype has ten or more counts. The chain is built from TRBV12-3 or TRBV12-4 and TRBJ1-1; the D gene is possibly TRBD1 (5 bases). Trimming pared 5 bases from V and 6 bases from J, leaving 13 bases between. CDR3 size: 13 residues. CDR3 sequence reads: CASSGGGDAEAFF. The CDR3 nucleotides are TGTGCCAGCAGTGGGGGGGGGGACGCTGAAGCTTTCTTT.

The chain is built from TRBV27 and TRBJ2-1, with 9 bases lining up with TRBD1. Germline CDR1 MNHEY, CDR2 SMNVEV (reference sequence). The CDR3 covers 18 residues. Unmatched junction bases numbered 19, after V lost 6 bases and J lost 7 bases. The CDR3 coding sequence is TGTGCCAGCAGCCACAGCATCGGCCGGGACAGGGTGAGGAATGAGCAGTTCTTC. As protein: CASSHSIGRDRVRNEQFF.

This clonotype is medium-sized (0.01 to 0.1%) by share. The genes are TRBV15 and TRBJ2-2; D is possibly TRBD1 (5 bases). With 5 bases removed from V and 1 base from J, the gap between germline ends came to 11 bases. Germline CDR1 reads LNHNV; CDR2 reads YYDKDF (reference sequence). The CDR3 consists of 15 residues. The CDR3 is CATSSMTVNTGELFF. The CDR3 DNA is TGTGCCACCAGCTCGATGACAGTGAACACCGGGGAGCTGTTTTTT.

This clonotype was counted a few times. The chain links TRBV14 to TRBJ2-3; no clear D. This CDR3 has 12 amino acids. CDR1 and CDR2 from the germline V gene are SGHDN and FVKESK. V lost 6 bases to trimming and J lost 9 bases, with 13 bases between them. The CDR3 nucleotides read TGTGCCAGCAGTCCAAGTAAATCCACGCAGTATTTT. This sequence encodes CASSPSKSTQYF.

Only a few counts were recorded for this clonotype. The chain couples TRBV20-1 to TRBJ2-1; the match to TRBD2 covers 9 bases. V shed 2 bases and J 4 bases; nucleotides not matched to a gene: 0. This CDR3 contains 13 residues. In germline, CDR1 is DFQATT, CDR2 SNEGSKA (reference sequence). For the CDR3, the DNA is TGCAGTGCTAGACTAGCGGGATACAATGAGCAGTTCTTC. It yields the protein CSARLAGYNEQFF.

This clonotype occurred many times. CDR3 sequence reads: CASSLGPEYTEAFF. In nucleotides, the CDR3 is TGTGCCAGCAGCCTGGGACCGGAATACACTGAAGCTTTCTTT. The chain couples TRBV7-3 to TRBJ1-1; perhaps TRBD1 as D (5 bases). Trimming removed 5 bases from V and 3 bases from J, with 13 bases in between. The CDR3 runs to 14 residues. Germline V CDR1 and CDR2: SGHTA, FQGTGA. Looking up the rest from reference TRBV7-3 and TRBJ1-1 gives the full variable domain: GAGVSQTPSNKVTEKGKYVELRCDPISGHTALYWYRQSLGQGPEFLIYFQGTGAADDSGLPNDRFFAVRPEGSVSTLKIQRTERGDSAVYLCASSLGPEYTEAFFGQGTRLTVV.

The sample holds a few counts of this clonotype. This chain links TRBV28 with TRBJ2-2; D is unresolved. Germline CDR1 and CDR2: MDHEN and SYDVKM. The CDR3 has 13 amino acids. V shed 7 bases and J shed 2 bases, with 8 bases lying between them. The CDR3 reads CASNPYNTGELFF. The CDR3 nucleotides read TGTGCCAGCAACCCTTATAACACCGGGGAGCTGTTTTTT.

Ten or more counts support this clonotype. This rearrangement joins TRBV25-1 to TRBJ2-1; no clear D. Germline lookup yields CDR1 MGHDK and CDR2 SYGVNS. V gave up 4 bases and J gave up 10 bases, with 8 bases separating them. The length of the CDR3 is 11 residues. The CDR3 DNA reads TGTGCCAGCAGTGGGGTCGGGGAGCAGTTCTTC. It yields the protein CASSGVGEQFF.

The V and J genes are TRBV19 and TRBJ2-2, with TRBD1 matching 7 bases. After removal of 0 bases from V and 7 bases from J, the junction contained 5 bases not matched to a gene. The CDR3 contains 15 residues. CDR1 is LNHDA and CDR2 is SQIVND in the germline V gene (reference sequence). The CDR3 sequence is CASSIETGLNGELFF. In DNA, the CDR3 is TGTGCCAGTAGTATAGAGACAGGGTTGAACGGGGAGCTGTTTTTT.